The clone carrying this T cell receptor beta chain has ten or more counts. Its antigen remains unknown. Under the authors' procedure: Using the CDR3 differences seen across clinicopathological groups, the authors built a distant-metastasis classifier for papillary thyroid cancer, which was meant to discriminate distant-metastatic patients. TCRdb redid the clone calls on the PCR reads using MiXCR. The V and J calls reflect TCRdb's pipeline rather than the authors' work. The table lists around 30,000 clones, more than 15% of them singletons. Patients underwent thyroid surgery, and none had received any treatment before it. The CDR3 length is 16 residues. In germline, CDR1 is SEHNR, CDR2 FQNEAQ (reference sequence). V was clipped by 5 bases and J by 6 bases, with 17 bases between them. The data originate from a study of metastatic and nonmetastatic thyroid tumors. For the study at large: Thyroid patients, malignant and benign, had repertoires compared across blood and tumor or nodule tissue. Overall study findings and caveats: Significantly greater TCR beta diversity was reportedly found in malignant thyroid tumors than in benign nodules (in blood and tumor).

This chain joins TRBV7-9 and TRBJ1-6; D is unresolved. Sequencing input: blood. This receptor was obtained from a female donor with papillary thyroid cancer or a benign thyroid nodule (not recorded which). Some clones in this sample may be carry-over from other donors' samples. The CDR3 loop is CASSATGIKANSPLHF. The CDR3 DNA sequence: TGTGCCAGCAGCGCAACGGGGATCAAGGCTAATTCACCCCTCCACTTT.